What follows are 18 T cell receptor delta chains derived from one specimen sequenced in a study of Vδ1+ human thymocytes. The study, taken as a whole, reports: Thymic TRG and TRD repertoires appeared highly polyclonal, with Gaussian CDR3 length distributions.

Extracted RNA was reverse transcribed into cDNA. The CDR3 regions were amplified by multiplex PCR from V-gene primers to a constant-region primer. TCRdb reprocessed the multiplex PCR reads through CATT. The sample has approximately 25,000 delta-chain clones, 25% to 30% seen once. No antigen has been assigned to these receptors. Material: Vdelta1+ gamma-delta thymocytes from the thymus. Indicated subset: FACS-sorted CD3+ TCRalphabeta- TCRVdelta1+ TCRVdelta2- thymocytes. The receptor source for this set is a boy in the first two years of life who had congenital heart surgery.

In its sample, this clone is medium-sized. This chain uses TRDV1 with TRDJ1; TRDD3 might be the D (6 bases). Germline V lookup: CDR1 TSWWSYY, CDR2 QGS. The CDR3 covers 19 residues. V was trimmed by 2 bases and J by 0 bases, leaving 22 bases between them. The CDR3 loop reads CALGEIFSKGIQYTDKLIF. CDR3 nucleotides: TGTGCTCTTGGGGAAATCTTTTCGAAGGGGATCCAATACACCGATAAACTCATCTTT.

Comment on this clone: The identical CDR3 is also encoded by other nucleotide sequences in the sample. The chain employs TRDV1 and TRDJ1; D perhaps matches TRDD3 (6 bases). The CDR3 sequence is 17 residues long. Germline V gives CDR1 TSWWSYY, CDR2 QGS. V shed 3 bases and J shed 7 bases, with 24 bases lying between them. CDR3 region: CALGDLRGTRGDGKLIF. In DNA form, the CDR3 reads TGTGCTCTTGGGGATCTACGGGGGACACGGGGGGACGGTAAACTCATCTTT.

This clone was seen more than once but under ten times. J is TRDJ1 and V is TRDV1; no firm D call. Germline V gene lookup returns CDR1 TSWWSYY and CDR2 QGS. Trimming stripped 2 bases from V and 3 bases from J, with 7 bases between. The CDR3 has 13 residues. The CDR3 spells CALGERVPDKLIF. Written as DNA, the CDR3 is TGTGCTCTTGGGGAAAGAGTCCCCGATAAACTCATCTTT.

This chain links TRDV1 with TRDJ1; 13 positions match TRDD3. V lost 0 bases to trimming and J lost 9 bases; unmatched junction nucleotides: 16. Per the germline V gene, CDR1 is TSWWSYY and CDR2 is QGS. The CDR3 extends over 19 amino acids. The CDR3 nucleotides are TGTGCTCTTGGGGAACTACCCCGTACTGGGGGATACGGGAGGTGGGAACTCATCTTT. The encoded protein is CALGELPRTGGYGRWELIF.

This clone occurred a few times. The chain uses TRDV1 and TRDJ1; TRDD3 is a possible D gene (6 bases). V was clipped by 0 bases and J by 1 base, with 24 bases between them. Germline CDR1 reads TSWWSYY; CDR2 reads QGS. This CDR3 comprises 20 residues. The CDR3 loop is CALGELQSPALGAPTDKLIF. The DNA of the CDR3 is TGTGCTCTTGGGGAACTACAATCCCCTGCCTTGGGGGCCCCCACCGATAAACTCATCTTT.

Notes on this clone: The junction shows a germline mismatch at one end, possibly a read error. The V gene is TRDV1, the J gene TRDJ1, with a tentative D call TRDD3 (5 bases). CDR3 length equals 15 residues. Per germline, CDR1 TSWWSYY and CDR2 QGS. CDR3 region: CALGTGILSTDKPIF. CDR3 nucleotides: TGTGCTCTTGGTACTGGTATTTTGAGTACCGATAAACCCATCTTT.

The sample holds a few counts of this clone. The chain couples TRDV1 to TRDJ1; possible D gene TRDD2, 8 bases. V was pared by 2 bases and J by 3 bases, with 40 bases between. CDR1 and CDR2 (germline): TSWWSYY, QGS. CDR3 length: 24 amino acids. In DNA form, the CDR3 reads TGTGCTCTTGGGGAAGAAACTTCCTACCTTCTTCTGAGGGGGATGCGAGGGAGTTCCGATAAACTCATCTTT. This sequence encodes CALGEETSYLLLRGMRGSSDKLIF.

The J gene is TRDJ1, the V gene TRDV1; maybe TRDD3 (5 bases). This CDR3 spans 20 amino acids. The V end was cut by 5 bases, the J end by 0 bases, with 28 bases between. Germline loops: CDR1 TSWWSYY, CDR2 QGS. CDR3 nucleotides: TGTGCTCTTGGGAAAGAGGGCTATGGTAGGGGGCTGGTGTACACCGATAAACTCATCTTT. This translates into CALGKEGYGRGLVYTDKLIF.

Note on this clone: A much larger clone is a single base away; this may be a read error. The rearrangement joins TRDV2 to TRDJ1, with 11 bases aligning to TRDD3. V lost 6 bases and J lost 0; bases outside the gene matches: 38. CDR1 is GEAIGNYY and CDR2 is EKD in the germline V gene. The CDR3 has 26 amino acids. The CDR3 reads CACKAPTSAGGYCKDLPYVYTDKLIF. The CDR3 nucleotides read TGTGCCTGTAAGGCTCCCACTTCTGCTGGGGGATACTGTAAAGACCTGCCCTACGTGTACACCGATAAACTCATCTTT.

This clone was counted between two and nine times. The chain recombines TRDV1 with TRDJ1; 7 nucleotides match TRDD2. The CDR3 contains 19 residues. Germline V gene lookup returns CDR1 TSWWSYY and CDR2 QGS. V shed 4 bases and J 0 bases; nucleotides not matched to a gene: 17. The CDR3 sequence is CALGAPRSYEGTYTDKLIF. The CDR3 DNA sequence: TGTGCTCTTGGGGCACCCCGTTCCTACGAGGGGACCTACACCGATAAACTCATCTTT.

This chain uses TRDV1 with TRDJ1, with TRDD3 as a possible D gene (6 bases). Trimming cost V 1 base and J 4 bases, with 31 bases left between them. The germline V gene has CDR1 TSWWSYY and CDR2 QGS. CDR3 length: 21 amino acids. This CDR3 reads CALGEHWSDFSPTGSGDKLIF. The CDR3 coding sequence is TGTGCTCTTGGGGAACACTGGTCCGACTTCAGCCCAACTGGGTCGGGCGATAAACTCATCTTT.

This clone has a handful of counts. The J gene is TRDJ1, the V gene TRDV1; the match to TRDD3 covers 9 bases. This CDR3 contains 21 residues. J gave up 3 bases and V 6 bases, and 26 bases lay outside the gene matches. The germline V gene encodes CDR1 TSWWSYY and CDR2 QGS. The CDR3 DNA follows: TGTGCTCTTGGCCTAGCTCATAACTGGGGGAAATTAGGTGATAAGTCCGATAAACTCATCTTT. Its protein product is CALGLAHNWGKLGDKSDKLIF.

This clone was seen only a few times. The chain uses TRDV1 and TRDJ1, with D maybe TRDD1 (5 bases). Trimming pared 2 bases from V and 0 bases from J, leaving 22 bases between. The CDR3 is 19 residues long. Looked up from germline, CDR1 is TSWWSYY and CDR2 is QGS. Here the CDR3 DNA reads TGTGCTCTTGGGGAATTTTCTTTCAGCAATAGGGGCCACACCGATAAACTCATCTTT. This gives the protein CALGEFSFSNRGHTDKLIF.

The chain is built from TRDV1 and TRDJ1; 9 bases line up with TRDD3. The ends lost 5 bases at V and 10 bases at J; junction bases unmatched: 32. Germline V lookup: CDR1 TSWWSYY, CDR2 QGS. The CDR3 has 21 amino acids. DNA for the CDR3: TGTGCTCTTGGGCGTCTCCTTACTACGAGTACTGGGGGACTCTACTCCGTTATACTCATCTTT. It yields the protein CALGRLLTTSTGGLYSVILIF.

The chain is built from TRDV1 and TRDJ1; TRDD3 matches at 9 bases. The CDR3 consists of 23 residues. Unmatched junction bases numbered 25, after V lost 2 bases and J lost 0 bases. CDR1 and CDR2 from the germline V gene are TSWWSYY and QGS. CDR3 loop: CALGERTLHWGVSGGLDTDKLIF. CDR3 in DNA: TGTGCTCTTGGGGAAAGGACCCTACATTGGGGGGTATCTGGGGGATTGGACACCGATAAACTCATCTTT.

J is TRDJ1 and V is TRDV1; 10 positions agree with TRDD3. Losses at the gene ends were 2 bases for V and 0 bases for J; bases not matched to a gene: 15. The CDR3 has 20 amino acids. Germline values: CDR1 TSWWSYY, CDR2 QGS. CDR3 DNA sequence: TGTGCTCTTGGGGAAGGCGGGTCCGGTACTGGGGGATCCAACACCGATAAACTCATCTTT. This encodes CALGEGGSGTGGSNTDKLIF.

This clone was counted between two and nine times. The chain is built from TRDV1 and TRDJ1, with 9 bases matching TRDD3. From germline, CDR1 is TSWWSYY and CDR2 QGS. After removal of 5 bases from V and 4 bases from J, the junction contained 32 bases not matched to a gene. CDR3 length equals 23 residues. CDR3 region: CALGHPSPRFPPMGDRCGDKLIF. CDR3 sequence (DNA): TGTGCTCTTGGGCACCCTTCGCCACGTTTTCCGCCTATGGGGGATAGGTGCGGCGATAAACTCATCTTT.

The chain couples TRDV1 to TRDJ1; D uncertain. Trimming removed 0 bases at V and 0 bases at J, with 11 bases between. Germline CDR1 reads TSWWSYY; CDR2 reads QGS. The CDR3 has 16 amino acids. CDR3 amino acids: CALGELVAPYTDKLIF. CDR3 DNA: TGTGCTCTTGGGGAACTAGTTGCGCCTTACACCGATAAACTCATCTTT.